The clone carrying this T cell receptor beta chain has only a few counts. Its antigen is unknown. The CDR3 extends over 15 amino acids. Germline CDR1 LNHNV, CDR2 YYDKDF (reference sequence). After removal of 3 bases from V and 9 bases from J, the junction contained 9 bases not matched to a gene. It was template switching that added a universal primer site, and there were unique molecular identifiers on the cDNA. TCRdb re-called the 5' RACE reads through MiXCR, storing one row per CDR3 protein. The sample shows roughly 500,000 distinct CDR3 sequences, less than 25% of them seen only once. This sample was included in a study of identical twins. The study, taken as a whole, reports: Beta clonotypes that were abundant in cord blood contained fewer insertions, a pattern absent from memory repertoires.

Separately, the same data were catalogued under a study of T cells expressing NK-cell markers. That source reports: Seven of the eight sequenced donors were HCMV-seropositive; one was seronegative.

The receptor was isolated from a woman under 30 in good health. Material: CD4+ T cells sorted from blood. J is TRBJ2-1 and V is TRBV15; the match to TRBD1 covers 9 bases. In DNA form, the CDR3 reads TGTGCCACCAGCAGGGGGGACAGGGATTTAACTGAGCAGTTCTTC. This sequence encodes CATSRGDRDLTEQFF.